Below, 28 T cell receptor beta chains from the same sample are listed, as sequenced in a study of cytomegalovirus exposure and HLA in healthy donors. The study ran its PCR with 60 Vbeta and 13 Jbeta primers. The assay was immunoSEQ multiplex PCR, and TCRdb's table has in-frame clones only and misses some. This sample has 130,000 or so clones, with approximately 71% found just once. The sequenced sample was PBMCs. These receptors originate from a woman aged 55 to 70 in good health and CMV-seronegative.

The chain has TRBV7-9 and TRBJ1-3; D is ambiguous. Trimming removed 5 bases at V and 0 bases at J, with 20 bases between. Germline CDR1 reads SEHNR; CDR2 reads FQNEAQ (reference sequence). The CDR3 is 18 residues long. The CDR3 is CASSPQSQSPSSGNTIYF. DNA of the CDR3: TGTGCCAGCAGCCCACAGAGTCAGTCACCGAGCTCTGGAAACACCATATATTTT.

V is TRBV27 and J is TRBJ1-1; 8 bases are shared with TRBD1. After removal of 3 bases from V and 2 bases from J, the junction contained 8 bases not matched to a gene. Germline CDR1 is MNHEY and CDR2 is SMNVEV (reference sequence). The CDR3 has 16 amino acids. CDR3 nucleotides: TGTGCCAGCAGTTTTTCAGGGGGCGCAGTAAACACTGAAGCTTTCTTT. It codes for CASSFSGGAVNTEAFF.

This sequence joins TRBV7-9 and TRBJ1-2, with unresolved D. Trimming removed 0 bases from V and 6 bases from J, with 5 bases in between. Looked up from germline, CDR1 is SEHNR and CDR2 is FQNEAQ (reference sequence). This CDR3 has 12 residues. CDR3 sequence reads: CASSLAADGYTF. CDR3 bases: TGTGCCAGCAGCTTAGCGGCAGATGGCTACACCTTC.

The CDR3 DNA follows: TGCGCCAGCAGCTTCGACGGGACACAGCAAGAGACCCAGTACTTC. The encoded protein is CASSFDGTQQETQYF. This chain links TRBV5-1 with TRBJ2-5; tentatively, D is TRBD1 (6 bases). CDR1 and CDR2 from the germline V gene are SGHRS and YFSETQ. V lost 2 bases to trimming and J lost 2 bases, with 13 bases between them. This CDR3 region has 15 residues.

The rearrangement uses TRBV11-2 and TRBJ1-2; possibly TRBD1 for D (5 bases). Germline lookup yields CDR1 SGHAT and CDR2 FQNNGV. The CDR3 sequence is 15 residues long. Trimming removed 6 bases from V and 4 bases from J, with 18 bases in between. CDR3 DNA: TGTGCCAGCAGTGGGGGGGGTAGGGTCCCCTATGGCTACACCTTC. Its protein is CASSGGGRVPYGYTF. Full variable domain (outside the CDR3, taken from reference TRBV11-2 and TRBJ1-2): EAGVAQSPRYKIIEKRQSVAFWCNPISGHATLYWYQQILGQGPKLLIQFQNNGVVDDSQLPKDRFSAERLKGVDSTLKIQPAKLEDSAVYLCASSGGGRVPYGYTFGSGTRLTVV.

V and J are TRBV7-2 and TRBJ2-3, with a tentative D call TRBD1 (6 bases). From germline, CDR1 is SGHTA and CDR2 FQGNSA. The CDR3 covers 15 residues. V lost 1 base to trimming and J lost 3 bases, with 11 bases between them. DNA of the CDR3: TGTGCCAGCAGCTTAGAGGGGGTCTTGACAGATACGCAGTATTTT. It specifies CASSLEGVLTDTQYF.

On this clone: One junction end does not reproduce the germline sequence, and a read error may be involved. This chain joins TRBV7-9 and TRBJ1-2; D call uncertain. The CDR3 loop spans 12 amino acids. The V gene's germline CDR1 is SEHNR and CDR2 FQNEAQ (reference sequence). The CDR3 loop is CSSSQDYYGYTF. As DNA, the CDR3 is TGTTCCAGCAGCCAAGACTACTATGGCTACACCTTC.

V usage is TRBV28 and J usage is TRBJ2-3, with 8 bases fitting TRBD2. Germline V gene sequence: CDR1 MDHEN, CDR2 SYDVKM. The CDR3 length is 15 residues. V lost 7 bases, J lost 1 base, and 7 bases stayed unmatched. This chain's CDR3 is CASTRGGPGTDTQYF. The CDR3 DNA is TGTGCCAGCACCCGGGGGGGACCCGGCACAGATACGCAGTATTTT.

The chain combines TRBV5-1 with TRBJ2-1, with TRBD2 matching over 11 bases. The V gene end was trimmed by 4 bases and the J gene end by 4 bases; junction bases not matched to a gene: 4. The CDR3 is 15 residues long. In germline, CDR1 is SGHRS, CDR2 YFSETQ. The CDR3 DNA reads TGCGCCAGCAGCCCTAGCGGGGGGCGATACAATGAGCAGTTCTTC. This codes for CASSPSGGRYNEQFF.

The chain carries TRBV6-6 and TRBJ1-2, with D perhaps matching TRBD1 (6 bases). This CDR3 contains 13 residues. The germline gives CDR1 MNHNY, CDR2 SVGAGI (reference sequence). V shed 7 bases and J shed 4 bases, with 13 bases lying between them. The CDR3 protein is CASKDSIVYGYTF. Written as DNA, the CDR3 is TGTGCCAGCAAGGACAGTATCGTCTATGGCTACACCTTC.

The chain is built from TRBV5-8 and TRBJ2-7, with a possible D match to TRBD1 (5 bases). The ends were cut back, 5 bases at V and 0 bases at J, with 12 bases in the middle. The CDR3 has 14 residues. Germline CDR1 reads SGHTS; CDR2 reads YDEGEE. The CDR3 protein is CASRRQGTSYEQYF. In DNA, the CDR3 is TGTGCCAGCAGACGGCAGGGCACCTCCTACGAGCAGTACTTC.

The J gene is TRBJ2-1, the V gene TRBV15, with 8 bases that match TRBD2. From germline, CDR1 is LNHNV and CDR2 YYDKDF (reference sequence). With V trimmed by 0 bases and J by 0 bases, 7 bases remained unmatched. The CDR3 length is 18 residues. CDR3 residues: CATSREPLLADSYNEQFF. The CDR3 nucleotides read TGTGCCACCAGCAGAGAACCGTTACTAGCGGACTCCTACAATGAGCAGTTCTTC.

The rearrangement uses TRBV28 and TRBJ1-5, with 11 bases lining up with TRBD1. Unmatched junction bases numbered 12, after V lost 5 bases and J lost 6 bases. Germline CDR1 reads MDHEN; CDR2 reads SYDVKM. The CDR3 is 17 amino acids. CDR3 sequence reads: CASSPSGTGGGSQPQHF. CDR3 DNA sequence: TGTGCCAGCAGTCCCTCCGGGACAGGGGGGGGTAGTCAGCCCCAGCATTTT.

This clone has just a few counts. This chain connects TRBV15 to TRBJ1-1; 9 bases are a match to TRBD1. V lost 0 bases, J lost 5 bases, and 7 bases stayed unmatched. The CDR3 spans 16 residues. Germline lookup yields CDR1 LNHNV and CDR2 YYDKDF (reference sequence). CDR3: CATSRDLDRGWTEAFF. DNA for the CDR3: TGTGCCACCAGCAGAGATCTAGACAGGGGGTGGACTGAAGCTTTCTTT.

This clone was recorded once. This chain uses TRBV5-1 with TRBJ2-5; 7 bases line up with TRBD2. The V gene end was trimmed by 0 bases and the J gene end by 0 bases; junction bases not matched to a gene: 2. The CDR3 contains 15 residues. The germline V gene encodes CDR1 SGHRS and CDR2 YFSETQ. CDR3 nucleotide sequence: TGCGCCAGCAGCTTGGTGGGGGGGTACCAAGAGACCCAGTACTTC. Encoded protein: CASSLVGGYQETQYF.

The chain's CDR3 is CASSKPGQGLNTEAFF. Here the CDR3 DNA reads TGTGCCAGCAGCAAACCGGGACAGGGGTTGAACACTGAAGCTTTCTTT. The chain joins TRBV7-6 to TRBJ1-1, with 10 bases matching TRBD1. CDR3 length: 16 residues. Trimming cost V 5 bases and J 0 bases; bases outside gene matches: 6. Germline-derived CDR1 and CDR2 are SGHVS and FNYEAQ.

The V call is TRBV5-1, the J call TRBJ2-1; TRBD2 matches at 12 bases. J lost 4 bases, V lost 0 bases, and 2 bases had no gene match. This CDR3 has 16 amino acids. Germline CDR1 is SGHRS and CDR2 is YFSETQ. The CDR3 DNA reads as TGCGCCAGCAGCTTGGCCGGACTAGCGGGATACAATGAGCAGTTCTTC. It translates to CASSLAGLAGYNEQFF.

The V call is TRBV5-8, the J call TRBJ2-3, with D maybe TRBD2 (6 bases). V was trimmed by 0 bases and J by 0 bases, leaving 8 bases between them. CDR3 size: 15 residues. The germline CDR1 and CDR2 sequences are SGHTS and YDEGEE. CDR3 sequence reads: CASSLGGVSTDTQYF. The DNA for the CDR3 is TGTGCCAGCAGCTTGGGCGGGGTTAGCACAGATACGCAGTATTTT.

The V and J genes are TRBV18 and TRBJ2-7; 12 bases fit TRBD1. The CDR3 is made up of 15 amino acids. CDR1 KGHSH and CDR2 LQKENI come from the germline V gene. V was pared by 1 base and J by 6 bases, with 4 bases of the junction left unmatched. The CDR3 DNA sequence: TGTGCCAGCTCACCACGGGGACAGGGGGCATTCGAGCAGTACTTC. It yields the protein CASSPRGQGAFEQYF.

As for this clone: Its ends do not fully match the called genes, so a read error is possible. The chain combines TRBV7-7 with TRBJ2-7, with 9 bases fitting TRBD2. Germline CDR1 and CDR2: SSHAT and FNYEAQ (reference sequence). The CDR3 is 14 amino acids. The CDR3 bases are TGTGCTAGCAGCTTAGCTAGCGGGGACTACGAGCAGTACTTC. It specifies CASSLASGDYEQYF.

This CDR3 reads CASSLGSRADTQYF. As DNA, the CDR3 is TGTGCCAGCAGTTTAGGTAGCCGCGCAGATACGCAGTATTTT. The genes are TRBV28 and TRBJ2-3, with D unresolved. The V gene lost 2 bases and the J gene lost 4 bases, with 10 bases spanning the gap. The CDR3 runs 14 residues. Germline V gene data show CDR1 as MDHEN and CDR2 as SYDVKM.

The chain recombines TRBV9 with TRBJ2-5, with D possibly matching TRBD2 (6 bases). Germline loops: CDR1 SGDLS, CDR2 YYNGEE. Trimming removed 0 bases from V and 5 bases from J, with 14 bases in between. This CDR3 is 15 amino acids long. This CDR3 is CASSVGGGTLETQYF. The CDR3 DNA reads TGTGCCAGCAGCGTAGGGGGCGGGACCTTGGAGACCCAGTACTTC. The full variable domain, with the rest looked up from reference TRBV9 and TRBJ2-5, is DSGVTQTPKHLITATGQRVTLRCSPRSGDLSVYWYQQSLDQGLQFLIQYYNGEERAKGNILERFSAQQFPDLHSELNLSSLELGDSALYFCASSVGGGTLETQYFGPGTRLLVL.

This clone was seen a single time. The genes are TRBV7-8 and TRBJ2-1, with 13 bases identical to TRBD2. Germline lookup yields CDR1 SGHVS and CDR2 FQNEAQ. The trim removed 1 base at V and 3 bases at J, leaving 6 bases unmatched. This CDR3 contains 18 residues. The DNA for the CDR3 is TGTGCCAGCAGCTTAGGGGGACTAGCGGGGAGAAACTACAATGAGCAGTTCTTC. Its protein product is CASSLGGLAGRNYNEQFF. The entire variable domain, with the rest obtained from reference TRBV7-8 and TRBJ2-1, is as follows: GAGVSQSPRYKVAKRGQDVALRCDPISGHVSLFWYQQALGQGPEFLTYFQNEAQLDKSGLPSDRFFAERPEGSVSTLKIQRTQQEDSAVYLCASSLGGLAGRNYNEQFFGPGTRLTVL.

The rearrangement links TRBV9 to TRBJ2-2; 8 bases agree with TRBD1. Per germline, CDR1 SGDLS and CDR2 YYNGEE. Trimming at V came to 4 bases and at J to 7 bases, leaving 6 bases not matched to a gene. The length of the CDR3 is 14 residues. This CDR3 is CASSPQGGFGELFF. In nucleotides, the CDR3 is TGTGCCAGCAGCCCACAGGGGGGCTTCGGGGAGCTGTTTTTT.

The V call is TRBV18, the J call TRBJ1-4; no clear D gene. The CDR3 spans 13 residues. The germline V gene encodes CDR1 KGHSH and CDR2 LQKENI. V dropped 5 bases and J dropped 6 bases, with 10 bases sitting between them. CDR3 amino acids: CASSSRVDEKLFF. In DNA form, the CDR3 reads TGTGCCAGCTCATCTCGGGTGGATGAAAAACTGTTTTTT.

The V and J genes are TRBV7-3 and TRBJ2-2, with D possibly TRBD2 on 6 matching bases. The CDR3 is made up of 14 amino acids. Germline lookup yields CDR1 SGHTA and CDR2 FQGTGA. The V end lost 5 bases, the J end lost 5 bases, and 12 bases lay between the germline ends. CDR3 protein: CASSGGAGTGELFF. In DNA form, the CDR3 reads TGTGCCAGCAGCGGCGGGGCGGGGACCGGGGAGCTGTTTTTT.

The rearrangement links TRBV11-2 to TRBJ2-3; 11 nucleotides agree with TRBD2. This CDR3 has 17 amino acids. V lost 5 bases to trimming and J lost 2 bases; unmatched junction nucleotides: 9. Germline lookup yields CDR1 SGHAT and CDR2 FQNNGV. As DNA, the CDR3 is TGTGCCAGCAGCCCCCGACTAGCGGGGCGCACCACAGATACGCAGTATTTT. Translating gives CASSPRLAGRTTDTQYF.

V usage is TRBV30 and J usage is TRBJ2-5; tentatively, D is TRBD1 (7 bases). The CDR3 is 13 residues long. Germline V lookup: CDR1 GTSNPN, CDR2 SVGIG (reference sequence). The V end was cut by 5 bases, the J end by 5 bases, with 15 bases between. The CDR3 spells CAWGRQGGETQYF. CDR3 in DNA: TGTGCCTGGGGCAGACAGGGAGGCGAGACCCAGTACTTC.